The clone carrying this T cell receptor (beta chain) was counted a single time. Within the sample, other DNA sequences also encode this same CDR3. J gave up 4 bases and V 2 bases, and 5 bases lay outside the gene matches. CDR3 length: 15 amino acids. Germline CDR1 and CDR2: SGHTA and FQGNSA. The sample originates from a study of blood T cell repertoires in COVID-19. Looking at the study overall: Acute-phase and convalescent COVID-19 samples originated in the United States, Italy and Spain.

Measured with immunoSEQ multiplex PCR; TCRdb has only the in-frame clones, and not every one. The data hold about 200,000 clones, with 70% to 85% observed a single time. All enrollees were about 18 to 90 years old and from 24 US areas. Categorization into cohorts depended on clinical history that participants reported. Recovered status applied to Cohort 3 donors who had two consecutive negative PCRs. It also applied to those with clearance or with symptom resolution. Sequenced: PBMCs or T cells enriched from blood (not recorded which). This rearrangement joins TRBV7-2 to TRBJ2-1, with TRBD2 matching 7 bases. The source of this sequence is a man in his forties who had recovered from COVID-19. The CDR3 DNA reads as TGTGCCAGCAGCTTACGGCTAGCGGAGTACAATGAGCAGTTCTTC. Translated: CASSLRLAEYNEQFF.